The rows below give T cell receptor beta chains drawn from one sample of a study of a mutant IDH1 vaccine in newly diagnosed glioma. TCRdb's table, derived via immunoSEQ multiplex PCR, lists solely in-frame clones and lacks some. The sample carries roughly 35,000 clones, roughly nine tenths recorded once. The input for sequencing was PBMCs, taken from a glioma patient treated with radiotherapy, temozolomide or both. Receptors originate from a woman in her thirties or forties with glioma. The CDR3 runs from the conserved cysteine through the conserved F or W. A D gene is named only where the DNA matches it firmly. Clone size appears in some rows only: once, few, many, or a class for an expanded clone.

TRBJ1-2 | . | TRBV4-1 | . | CASSQDRVGYGYTF | TGCGCCAGCAGCCAAGACAGGGTGGGCTATGGCTACACCTTC
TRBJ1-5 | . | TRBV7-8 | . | CASSPSVRNQPQHF | TGTGCCAGCAGCCCTAGCGTTCGCAATCAGCCCCAGCATTTT
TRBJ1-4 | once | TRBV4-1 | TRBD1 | CASSPGQGGRRSEKLFF | TGCGCCAGCAGCCCGGGACAGGGAGGTAGGAGGAGTGAAAAACTGTTTTTT
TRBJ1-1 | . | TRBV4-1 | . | CASSSSRGQNTEAFF | TGCGCCAGCAGCTCCTCTAGGGGACAGAACACTGAAGCTTTCTTT
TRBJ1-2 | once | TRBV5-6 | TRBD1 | CASSPGGWTGNYGYTF | TGTGCCAGCAGCCCTGGGGGCTGGACAGGAAACTATGGCTACACCTTC
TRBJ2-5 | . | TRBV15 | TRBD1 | CATSRTGQVPQYF | TGTGCCACCAGCAGAACAGGACAGGTCCCGCAGTACTTC
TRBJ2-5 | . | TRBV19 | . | CASSIDGEETQYF | TGTGCCAGTAGTATTGACGGCGAAGAGACCCAGTACTTC
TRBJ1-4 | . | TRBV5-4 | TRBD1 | CASSSGTGVREKLFF | TGTGCCAGCAGCTCCGGAACAGGGGTACGTGAAAAACTGTTTTTT
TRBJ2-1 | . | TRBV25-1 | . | CASLSPSHEQFF | TGTGCCAGCCTGTCTCCGTCCCATGAGCAGTTCTTC
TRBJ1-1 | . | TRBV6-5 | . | CASSRQDWTEAFF | TGTGCCAGCAGCCGACAGGACTGGACTGAAGCTTTCTTT
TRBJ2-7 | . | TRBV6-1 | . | CASSDRDSGAYEQYF | TGTGCCAGCAGTGACCGGGACTCAGGAGCCTACGAGCAGTACTTC
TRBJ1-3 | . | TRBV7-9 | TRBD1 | CASSSTLPGQGRNTIYF | TGTGCCAGCAGCTCCACACTCCCGGGACAGGGAAGAAACACCATATATTTT
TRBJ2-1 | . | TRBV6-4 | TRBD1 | CASSRTGGQGKEQFF | TGTGCCAGCAGTCGCACAGGAGGACAGGGGAAAGAGCAGTTCTTC
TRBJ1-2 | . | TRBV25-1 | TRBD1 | CASSESGGSYGYTF | TGTGCCAGCAGTGAGTCAGGGGGCAGCTATGGCTACACCTTC
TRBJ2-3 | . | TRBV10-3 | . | CAISERGDTQYF | TGTGCCATCAGTGAAAGAGGTGATACGCAGTATTTT
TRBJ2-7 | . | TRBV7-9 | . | CASSGGRGSSYEQYF | TGTGCCAGCAGCGGTGGTCGTGGCAGCTCCTACGAGCAGTACTTC
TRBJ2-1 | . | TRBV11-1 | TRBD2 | CASSPSGSYNEQFF | TGTGCCAGCAGCCCTAGCGGATCATACAATGAGCAGTTCTTC
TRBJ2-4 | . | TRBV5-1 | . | CASSLDRNIQYF | TGCGCCAGCAGCCTGGACAGAAACATTCAGTACTTC
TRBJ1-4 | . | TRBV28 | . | CASSLLSAATNEKLFF | TGTGCCAGCAGTTTATTATCGGCTGCAACTAATGAAAAACTGTTTTTT
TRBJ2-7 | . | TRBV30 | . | CAWSVRGGARVNEQYF | TGTGCCTGGAGTGTACGTGGGGGGGCGAGGGTCAACGAGCAGTACTTC
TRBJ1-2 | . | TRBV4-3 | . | CASSQRSGRDNYGYTF | TGCGCCAGCAGCCAACGTTCTGGCAGGGATAACTATGGCTACACCTTC
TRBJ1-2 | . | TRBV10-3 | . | CAISELAGYYGYTF | TGTGCCATCAGTGAGCTGGCAGGGTACTATGGCTACACCTTC
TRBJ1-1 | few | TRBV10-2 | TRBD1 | CASSGTGNLLRTEAFF | TGCGCCAGCAGTGGGACAGGGAACCTCCTGAGGACTGAAGCTTTCTTT
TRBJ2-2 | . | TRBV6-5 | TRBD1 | CASSFHGTGIGELFF | TGTGCCAGCAGTTTTCACGGGACAGGGATCGGGGAGCTGTTTTTT
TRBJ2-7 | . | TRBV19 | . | CASSISDYGQTEQYF | TGTGCCAGTAGTATATCTGACTATGGTCAGACGGAGCAGTACTTC
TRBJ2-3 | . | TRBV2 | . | CASSLNTQYF | TGTGCCAGCAGTCTTAATACGCAGTATTTT
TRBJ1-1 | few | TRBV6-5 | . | CASSYGRVKNTEAFF | TGTGCCAGCAGTTACGGGAGGGTAAAGAACACTGAAGCTTTCTTT
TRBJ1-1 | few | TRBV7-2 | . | CASSLVAGVNTEAFF | TGTGCCAGCAGCTTAGTGGCAGGGGTGAACACTGAAGCTTTCTTT
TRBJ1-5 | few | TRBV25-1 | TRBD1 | CASSAHGQGIHQPQHF | TGTGCCAGCAGTGCCCACGGACAGGGTATTCATCAGCCCCAGCATTTT
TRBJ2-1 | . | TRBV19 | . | CASSNPGPYEQFF | TGTGCCAGTAGTAACCCGGGGCCCTATGAGCAGTTCTTC
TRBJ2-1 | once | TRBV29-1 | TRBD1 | CSVRGQGYNEQFF | TGCAGCGTGCGCGGACAGGGTTACAATGAGCAGTTCTTC
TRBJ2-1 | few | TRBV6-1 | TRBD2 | CASSDGGGSYNEQFF | TGTGCCAGCAGTGACGGGGGAGGGTCCTACAATGAGCAGTTCTTC
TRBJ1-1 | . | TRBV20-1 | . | CSDQGEAFF | TGCAGTGACCAGGGTGAAGCTTTCTTT
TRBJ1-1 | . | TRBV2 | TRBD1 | CASSLTGGLTEAFF | TGTGCCAGCAGTTTGACAGGGGGCCTCACTGAAGCTTTCTTT
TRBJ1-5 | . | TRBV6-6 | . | CASSYSRGGSNQPQHF | TGTGCCAGCAGTTACTCGCGGGGGGGTAGCAATCAGCCCCAGCATTTT
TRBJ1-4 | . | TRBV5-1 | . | CASSLGPSSEKLFF | TGCGCCAGCAGCTTGGGTCCCTCAAGTGAAAAACTGTTTTTT
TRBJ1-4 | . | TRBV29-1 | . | CSTRTNEKLFF | TGCAGCACTAGAACTAATGAAAAACTGTTTTTT
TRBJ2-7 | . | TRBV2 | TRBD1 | CASRRDRGSSYEQYF | TGTGCCAGCAGGAGGGACAGGGGAAGCTCCTACGAGCAGTACTTC
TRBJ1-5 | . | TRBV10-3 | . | CAISGEAAQPQHF | TGTGCCATCAGTGGTGAGGCGGCTCAGCCCCAGCATTTT
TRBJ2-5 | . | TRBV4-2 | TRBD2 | CASSQGIAGGYQETQYF | TGTGCCAGCAGCCAGGGCATAGCGGGAGGGTACCAAGAGACCCAGTACTTC
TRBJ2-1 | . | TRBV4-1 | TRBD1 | CASSPWDRDNEQFF | TGCGCCAGCAGCCCTTGGGACAGGGACAATGAGCAGTTCTTC
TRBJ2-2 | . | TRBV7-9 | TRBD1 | CASSRPGQGLTGELFF | TGTGCCAGCAGCAGGCCGGGACAGGGCCTAACCGGGGAGCTGTTTTTT
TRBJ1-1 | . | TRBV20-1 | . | CSATDPFEAFF | TGCAGTGCCACCGACCCATTTGAAGCTTTCTTT
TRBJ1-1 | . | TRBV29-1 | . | CSVGRDYSNTEAFF | TGCAGCGTGGGGAGAGATTACTCGAACACTGAAGCTTTCTTT
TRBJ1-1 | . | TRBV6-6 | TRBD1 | CASRDRGLAEAFF | TGTGCCAGCAGAGACAGGGGGCTGGCTGAAGCTTTCTTT
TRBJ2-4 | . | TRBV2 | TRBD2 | CASSSPGLAGASDIQYF | TGTGCCAGCAGTTCCCCAGGACTAGCGGGGGCCTCTGACATTCAGTACTTC
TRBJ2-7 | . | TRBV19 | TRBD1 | CASSNPTGTGPYEQYF | TGTGCCAGCTCTAACCCCACCGGGACAGGACCCTACGAGCAGTACTTC
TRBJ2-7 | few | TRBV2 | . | CASGKSGLTYEQYF | TGTGCCAGCGGAAAATCGGGACTCACGTACGAGCAGTACTTC
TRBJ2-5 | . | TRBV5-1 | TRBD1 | CASSLFRGYQETQYF | TGCGCCAGCAGCTTGTTCAGGGGGTACCAAGAGACCCAGTACTTC
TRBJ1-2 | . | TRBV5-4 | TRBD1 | CASSAGQGNYGYTF | TGTGCCAGCAGCGCGGGACAGGGGAACTATGGCTACACCTTC
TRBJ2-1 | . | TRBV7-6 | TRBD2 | CASSSHSREGSHNEQFF | TGTGCCAGCAGCTCCCATAGTCGGGAGGGCTCCCACAATGAGCAGTTCTTC
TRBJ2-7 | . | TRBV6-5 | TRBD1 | CASSPHRGIYEQYF | TGTGCCAGCAGTCCCCACAGGGGCATCTACGAGCAGTACTTC
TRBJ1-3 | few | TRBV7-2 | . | CASSLALRGNTIYF | TGTGCCAGCAGCTTAGCGTTGCGGGGAAACACCATATATTTT
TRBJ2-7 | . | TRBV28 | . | CASMKNTHEQYF | TGTGCCAGCATGAAGAACACTCACGAGCAGTACTTC
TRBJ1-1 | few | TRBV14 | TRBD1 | CASSQESGTGVAFF | TGTGCCAGCAGCCAAGAAAGCGGGACAGGGGTAGCTTTCTTT